These 30 T cell receptor beta chains originate from one sample sequenced in a study of regulatory T cells in long-lasting Graves disease. Time point indicated: persistent/refractory GD, antithyroid drugs over 5 years with positive TRAb. Generation of the TCR library employed RNA extracted from PBMCs. In building TCR beta libraries, iRepertoire HTBI primers were used together with Arm-PCR of CDR3 regions. Each CDR3 protein is one row after TCRdb ran MiXCR on the multiplex PCR reads. The sample carries about 420,000 distinct CDR3 sequences, roughly a quarter recorded once. The source was peripheral blood mononuclear cells (PBMCs), collected when the disease was refractory, from a patient treated with antithyroid drugs. All receptors derive from a female donor with Graves disease.

In its sample, this clonotype was seen many times. V is TRBV6-1 and J is TRBJ2-2; TRBD2 might be the D (6 bases). The CDR3 consists of 13 residues. Trimming removed 6 bases at V and 6 bases at J, with 11 bases between. The germline V gene encodes CDR1 MNHNS and CDR2 SASEGT. The CDR3 here is CASRLTGAGELFF. CDR3 DNA: TGTGCCAGCAGACTTACGGGGGCCGGGGAGCTGTTTTTT.

As regards this clonotype: A much larger clone differs from this one at a single base, so this may be a read error. The chain joins TRBV28 to TRBJ2-4; D possibly corresponds to TRBD1 (6 bases). Germline V gives CDR1 MDHEN, CDR2 SYDVKM. This CDR3 spans 12 amino acids. CDR3 coding DNA: TGTGCCAGCAATACGCTGGGGGACATTCAGCACTTC. Translated, it gives CASNTLGDIQHF.

The chain links TRBV5-4 to TRBJ1-2; D remains unclear. CDR1 and CDR2 from the germline V gene are SGHNT and YYREEE (reference sequence). The CDR3 runs to 14 residues. V was trimmed by 1 base and J by 5 bases, leaving 12 bases between them. The CDR3 loop reads CASSLMEDDYGYTF. CDR3 bases: TGTGCCAGCAGCTTGATGGAGGACGATTATGGCTACACCTTC.

This clonotype occurred a few times. J is TRBJ1-1 and V is TRBV5-1; 7 bases are a match to TRBD1. CDR1 and CDR2 (germline): SGHRS, YFSETQ. V dropped 4 bases and J dropped 4; count of bases not matched to a gene: 7. The CDR3 contains 14 residues. The CDR3 here is CASSVRDSPTEAFF. Written as DNA, the CDR3 is TGCGCCAGCAGCGTCCGGGACAGCCCCACTGAAGCTTTCTTT.

This clonotype was counted at least ten times. The chain joins TRBV2 to TRBJ2-7, with D possibly being TRBD2 (6 bases). In germline, CDR1 is SNHLY, CDR2 FYNNEI. The CDR3 consists of 15 residues. Trimming removed 4 bases from V and 7 bases from J, with 20 bases in between. The CDR3 here is CASSATGLKGLEQYF. The CDR3 DNA sequence: TGTGCCAGCAGTGCAACGGGACTCAAGGGTCTAGAGCAGTACTTC.

The table lists this clonotype with many counts. The chain carries TRBV28 and TRBJ1-5; 10 nucleotides align to TRBD1. Trimming took 5 bases from V and 2 from J; bases not matched to a gene: 12. Per the germline V gene, CDR1 is MDHEN and CDR2 is SYDVKM. The CDR3 covers 18 residues. The CDR3 DNA is TGTGCCAGCAGTCCGGGACAGGGGTTCGGTTTTGGCAATCAGCCCCAGCATTTT. Translation: CASSPGQGFGFGNQPQHF.

Ten or more counts support this clonotype. The CDR3 DNA sequence: TGTGCCAGCACCAGACTAGCGGGAGAGGACACCGGGGAGCTGTTTTTT. Protein sequence: CASTRLAGEDTGELFF. V gene TRBV28 combines with J gene TRBJ2-2; TRBD2 agrees at 12 bases. The CDR3 extends over 16 amino acids. Losses at the gene ends were 7 bases for V and 3 bases for J; bases not matched to a gene: 6. From germline, CDR1 is MDHEN and CDR2 SYDVKM.

This clonotype has a handful of counts. This chain connects TRBV2 to TRBJ1-3; weak D call: TRBD1 (6 bases). There are 16 residues in the CDR3. Trimming removed 4 bases from V and 1 base from J, with 14 bases in between. Per germline, CDR1 SNHLY and CDR2 FYNNEI. CDR3 protein: CASSGPTGISGNTIYF. DNA of the CDR3: TGTGCCAGCAGTGGACCCACAGGGATTTCTGGAAACACCATATATTTT.

Turning to this clonotype: This sequence may be a read error, since a much larger clone differs from it by one base. The V gene is TRBV7-9, the J gene TRBJ2-7, with D unresolved. The CDR3 sequence is 11 residues long. Germline CDR1 SEHNR, CDR2 FQNEAQ (reference sequence). In DNA form, the CDR3 reads TGTGCCAGCACCTTAGAATACGAGCAGTACTTC. This codes for CASTLEYEQYF.

The V call is TRBV30, the J call TRBJ2-5; weak D call: TRBD1 (6 bases). The ends were cut back, 2 bases at V and 2 bases at J, with 15 bases in the middle. The CDR3 is 15 amino acids. In germline, CDR1 is GTSNPN, CDR2 SVGIG (reference sequence). The CDR3 protein is CAWSLLRDIQETQYF. In nucleotides, the CDR3 is TGTGCCTGGAGTCTCTTGAGGGACATACAAGAGACCCAGTACTTC.

This clonotype appeared a few times. J is TRBJ1-2 and V is TRBV6-1; 10 bases agree with TRBD1. The CDR3 is made up of 14 amino acids. Germline CDR1 is MNHNS and CDR2 is SASEGT. V shed 9 bases, J shed 6 bases, and the junction held 10 bases outside the gene matches. The CDR3, as DNA: TGTGCCAGTACTCCAGACAGGGGGCCGGATGGCTACACCTTC. This sequence encodes CASTPDRGPDGYTF.

This clonotype was counted between two and nine times. This chain joins TRBV20-1 and TRBJ2-1; TRBD2 agrees at 10 bases. V lost 6 bases to trimming and J lost 8 bases; unmatched junction nucleotides: 7. There are 13 residues in the CDR3. Germline CDR1 is DFQATT and CDR2 is SNEGSKA (reference sequence). The CDR3 protein is CSAVVSGRYEQFF. CDR3 DNA: TGCAGTGCGGTTGTTAGCGGGAGGTATGAGCAGTTCTTC.

V gene TRBV18 combines with J gene TRBJ1-1; D not resolved. The germline V gene has CDR1 KGHSH and CDR2 LQKENI. CDR3 length: 14 residues. V was clipped by 5 bases and J by 0 bases, with 10 bases between them. The CDR3 is CASSGQAMNTEAFF. The DNA of the CDR3 is TGTGCCAGCTCAGGGCAGGCCATGAACACTGAAGCTTTCTTT.

The V call is TRBV2, the J call TRBJ2-1; D possibly corresponds to TRBD1 (6 bases). Germline V gene lookup returns CDR1 SNHLY and CDR2 FYNNEI. Trimming shortened V by 5 bases and J by 6 bases, and 17 bases separated the two germline ends. This CDR3 region has 15 residues. CDR3 protein: CASSKGHLYPNEQFF. The CDR3 DNA follows: TGTGCCAGCAGTAAGGGACACCTTTATCCCAATGAGCAGTTCTTC.

With regard to this clonotype: No conserved phenylalanine or tryptophan ends this CDR3, so it is likely a read error. Here the CDR3 DNA reads TGCGCCAGCAGCCAAACCGCCGGGACTAGCGGCTACGAGCAGTACTCC. Translating it yields CASSQTAGTSGYEQYS. The rearrangement uses TRBV4-1 and TRBJ2-7; 11 bases are a match to TRBD2. V was pared by 2 bases and J by 3 bases, with 6 bases of the junction left unmatched. This CDR3 contains 16 residues. CDR1 MGHRA and CDR2 YSYEKL come from the germline V gene.

The sample holds a few counts of this clonotype. The chain carries TRBV6-1 and TRBJ1-5; D may be TRBD1 (6 bases). The germline CDR1 and CDR2 sequences are MNHNS and SASEGT. The CDR3 runs to 15 residues. V shed 6 bases and J shed 5 bases, with 17 bases lying between them. The DNA for the CDR3 is TGTGCCAGCAGCCGCGTGGGGGGCAGGGATCAGCCCCAGCATTTT. This gives the protein CASSRVGGRDQPQHF.

This clonotype was counted ten times or more. This sequence joins TRBV20-1 and TRBJ2-5; D might be TRBD2 (5 bases). Germline CDR1 reads DFQATT; CDR2 reads SNEGSKA (reference sequence). The ends were cut back, 5 bases at V and 5 bases at J, with 21 bases in the middle. The CDR3 is made up of 15 amino acids. The CDR3 reads CSALRNPSSSETQYF. CDR3 sequence (DNA): TGCAGTGCTTTGCGCAACCCTAGCAGTTCGGAGACCCAGTACTTC.

Many counts were recorded for this clonotype. This CDR3 is CASSGQGRGYTF. The CDR3 DNA follows: TGTGCCAGCAGTGGACAGGGTCGGGGCTACACCTTC. The chain carries TRBV6-1 and TRBJ1-2, with TRBD1 matching over 7 bases. The germline V gene has CDR1 MNHNS and CDR2 SASEGT. CDR3 length: 12 amino acids. V was pared by 4 bases and J by 8 bases, with 4 bases of the junction left unmatched.

J is TRBJ2-5 and V is TRBV6-5; TRBD2 agrees at 14 bases. Trimming cost V 2 bases and J 3 bases; bases outside gene matches: 8. This CDR3 region has 18 residues. Germline loops: CDR1 MNHEY, CDR2 SVGAGI. The CDR3 loop reads CASSYRILGLAGEETQYF. The CDR3 region has the DNA TGTGCCAGCAGTTACCGAATCCTGGGACTAGCGGGAGAAGAGACCCAGTACTTC.

The chain has TRBV29-1 and TRBJ2-7; a weak D match, TRBD1 (5 bases). The ends were cut back, 6 bases at V and 2 bases at J, with 11 bases in the middle. The CDR3 length is 12 residues. CDR1 is SQVTM, CDR2 ANQGSEA, per germline. The CDR3 nucleotides are TGCAGCGTGGACGACAGCACCTACGAGCAGTACTTC. Translated: CSVDDSTYEQYF.

The table lists this clonotype with a few counts. The rearrangement uses TRBV7-8 and TRBJ1-5; D ambiguous. Trimming left V 3 bases short and J 4 bases short, with 10 bases between. Germline V CDR1 and CDR2: SGHVS, FQNEAQ. This CDR3 comprises 14 residues. The CDR3 sequence: CASSFDTLNQPQHF. In DNA form, the CDR3 reads TGTGCCAGCAGCTTCGACACCCTAAATCAGCCCCAGCATTTT.

The chain has TRBV6-1 and TRBJ2-7; D is uncertain. V dropped 6 bases and J dropped 2 bases, with 14 bases sitting between them. This CDR3 has 14 residues. Germline CDR1 MNHNS, CDR2 SASEGT. In DNA, the CDR3 is TGTGCCAGCAGCCTACAGACTGGCCCCTACGAGCAGTACTTC. Its translation: CASSLQTGPYEQYF.

The V gene is TRBV7-2, the J gene TRBJ1-1, with TRBD1 as a possible D gene (5 bases). The CDR3 length is 14 residues. Germline lookup yields CDR1 SGHTA and CDR2 FQGNSA. The V end lost 1 base, the J end lost 7 bases, and 13 bases lay between the germline ends. CDR3 in DNA: TGTGCCAGCAGCTTAGTTGGGAGGCAGGGTGAAGCTTTCTTT. It yields the protein CASSLVGRQGEAFF.

This clonotype was recorded a few times. V is TRBV18 and J is TRBJ2-7, with 7 positions matching TRBD1. The germline V gene has CDR1 KGHSH and CDR2 LQKENI. The CDR3 length is 16 residues. After removal of 6 bases from V and 2 bases from J, the junction contained 13 bases not matched to a gene. The CDR3 protein is CASSADWDRNPYEQYF. The CDR3 DNA is TGTGCCAGCTCGGCCGATTGGGACAGAAATCCCTACGAGCAGTACTTC.

The rearrangement joins TRBV30 to TRBJ2-7; 8 bases fit TRBD2. CDR3 length: 14 amino acids. CDR1 and CDR2 from the germline V gene are GTSNPN and SVGIG (reference sequence). V was clipped by 2 bases and J by 6 bases; unmatched bases: 9. Here the CDR3 reads CAWSPHPGGGEQYF. CDR3 DNA: TGTGCCTGGAGTCCCCACCCGGGAGGGGGCGAGCAGTACTTC.

Of note for this clonotype: A much larger clone lies one base from this, so it may be a read error. The chain uses TRBV7-9 and TRBJ1-1; D ambiguous. The germline gives CDR1 SEHNR, CDR2 FQNEAQ (reference sequence). The CDR3 contains 12 residues. Trimming stripped 4 bases from V and 0 bases from J, with 3 bases between. The CDR3 loop is CASSSMNTEAFF. The CDR3 bases are TGTGCCAGCAGCTCCATGAACACTGAAGCTTTCTTT.

In the case of this clonotype: Just one base apart from a much larger clone, this may be a read error. The rearrangement joins TRBV2 to TRBJ1-4; 7 nucleotides agree with TRBD1. Germline V lookup: CDR1 SNHLY, CDR2 FYNNEI. The CDR3 totals 13 residues. The CDR3 is CAGSGDRVEKLFF. DNA of the CDR3: TGTGCCGGCAGTGGAGACAGGGTTGAAAAACTGTTTTTT.

This clonotype was picked up many times. V and J are TRBV2 and TRBJ1-2; D possibly corresponds to TRBD1 (5 bases). Trimming pared 1 base from V and 5 bases from J, leaving 8 bases between. CDR1 and CDR2 (germline): SNHLY, FYNNEI. This CDR3 spans 13 amino acids. The chain's CDR3 is CASSEVGGYGYTF. CDR3 sequence (DNA): TGTGCCAGCAGTGAAGTGGGGGGGTATGGCTACACCTTC.

Ten or more counts support this clonotype. The chain recombines TRBV5-5 with TRBJ2-7; D is unclear. This CDR3 has 16 amino acids. The V gene's germline CDR1 is SGHKS and CDR2 YYEKEE (reference sequence). Trimming shortened V by 4 bases and J by 0 bases, and 17 bases separated the two germline ends. The CDR3 DNA reads TGTGCCAGCAGCCCAGCTTCGATCTTTACCTCCTACGAGCAGTACTTC. Translation gives CASSPASIFTSYEQYF.

In this sample, this clonotype turned up a few times. CDR3 residues: CASSFGTQGNTIYF. CDR3 bases: TGTGCCAGCAGCTTCGGGACCCAGGGAAACACCATATATTTT. The gene calls are TRBV7-2 and TRBJ1-3; D is perhaps TRBD1 (5 bases). CDR3 length equals 14 residues. Germline CDR1 is SGHTA and CDR2 is FQGNSA. Trimming took 3 bases from V and 4 from J, leaving 10 bases between them.